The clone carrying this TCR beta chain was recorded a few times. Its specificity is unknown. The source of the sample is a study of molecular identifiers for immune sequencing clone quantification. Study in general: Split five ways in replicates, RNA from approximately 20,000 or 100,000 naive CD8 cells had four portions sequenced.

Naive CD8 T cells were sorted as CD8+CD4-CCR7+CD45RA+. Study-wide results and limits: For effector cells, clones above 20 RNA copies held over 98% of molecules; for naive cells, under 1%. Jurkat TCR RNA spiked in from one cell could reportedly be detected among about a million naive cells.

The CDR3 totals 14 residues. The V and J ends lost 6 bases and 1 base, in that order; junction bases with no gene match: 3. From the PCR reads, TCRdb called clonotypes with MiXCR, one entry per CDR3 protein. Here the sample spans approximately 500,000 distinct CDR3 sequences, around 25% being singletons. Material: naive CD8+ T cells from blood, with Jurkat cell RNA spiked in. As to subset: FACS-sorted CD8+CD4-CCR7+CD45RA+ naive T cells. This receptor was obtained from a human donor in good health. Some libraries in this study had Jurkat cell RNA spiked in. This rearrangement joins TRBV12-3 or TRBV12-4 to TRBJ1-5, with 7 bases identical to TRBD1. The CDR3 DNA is TGTGCCAGCAGACCACAGGGGAGCAATCAGCCCCAGCATTTT. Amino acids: CASRPQGSNQPQHF.